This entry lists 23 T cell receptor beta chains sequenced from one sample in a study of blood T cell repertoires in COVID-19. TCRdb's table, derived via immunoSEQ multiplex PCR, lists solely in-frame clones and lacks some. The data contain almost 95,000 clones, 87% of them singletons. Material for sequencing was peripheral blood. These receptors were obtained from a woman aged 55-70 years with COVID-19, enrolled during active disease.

The CDR3 is CASSPRLTTYEQYF. The CDR3 DNA reads TGCGCCAGCAGCCCCCGGTTGACAACCTACGAGCAGTACTTC. The rearrangement joins TRBV23-1 to TRBJ2-7; no firm D call. Being an ORF, TRBV23-1 has a function that is uncertain. This CDR3 is 14 amino acids long. Trimming cost V 6 bases and J 2 bases, with 14 bases left between them.

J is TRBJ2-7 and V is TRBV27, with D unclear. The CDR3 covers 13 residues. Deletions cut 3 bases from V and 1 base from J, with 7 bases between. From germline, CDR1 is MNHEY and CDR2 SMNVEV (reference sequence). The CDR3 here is CASSFRESYEQYF. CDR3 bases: TGTGCCAGCAGTTTCCGCGAGTCCTACGAGCAGTACTTC.

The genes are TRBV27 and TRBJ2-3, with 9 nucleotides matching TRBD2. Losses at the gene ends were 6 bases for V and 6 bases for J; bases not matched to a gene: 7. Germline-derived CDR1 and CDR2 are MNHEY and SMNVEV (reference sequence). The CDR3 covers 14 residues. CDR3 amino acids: CASSPAGGSDTQYF. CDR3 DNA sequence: TGTGCCAGCAGCCCAGCGGGGGGTTCGGATACGCAGTATTTT.

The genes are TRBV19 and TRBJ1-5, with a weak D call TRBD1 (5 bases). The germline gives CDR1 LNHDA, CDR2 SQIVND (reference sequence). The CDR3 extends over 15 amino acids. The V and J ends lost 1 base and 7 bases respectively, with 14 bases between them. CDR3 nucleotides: TGTGCCAGTAGTATAGCGTCGGGGGTTAGACAGCCCCAGCATTTT. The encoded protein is CASSIASGVRQPQHF.

DNA for the CDR3: TGCGCCAGCAGCACCGGACTTACAGGGCGGGGGGGTTCAGATACGCAGTATTTT. It codes for CASSTGLTGRGGSDTQYF. V and J are TRBV5-1 and TRBJ2-3; 9 nucleotides line up with TRBD2. This CDR3 is built from 18 residues. In germline, CDR1 is SGHRS, CDR2 YFSETQ. Trimming removed 4 bases from V and 4 bases from J; junction bases left unmatched: 16. Full variable domain (rest looked up from reference TRBV5-1 and TRBJ2-3): KAGVTQTPRYLIKTRGQQVTLSCSPISGHRSVSWYQQTPGQGLQFLFEYFSETQRNKGNFPGRFSGRQFSNSRSEMNVSTLELGDSALYLCASSTGLTGRGGSDTQYFGPGTRLTVL.

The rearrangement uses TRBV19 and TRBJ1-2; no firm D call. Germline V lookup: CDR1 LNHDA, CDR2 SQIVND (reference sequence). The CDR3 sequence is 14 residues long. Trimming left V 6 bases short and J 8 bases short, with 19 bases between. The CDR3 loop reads CASRMIEGLRGYTF. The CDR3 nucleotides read TGTGCCAGTAGGATGATAGAGGGATTGAGGGGCTACACCTTC.

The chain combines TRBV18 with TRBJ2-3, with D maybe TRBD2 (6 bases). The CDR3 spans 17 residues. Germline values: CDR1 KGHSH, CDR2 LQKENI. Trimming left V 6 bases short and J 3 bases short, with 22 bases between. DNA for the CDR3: TGTGCCAGCTCCACTTTAGCGGTCGGGGCAGGGACAGATACGCAGTATTTT. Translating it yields CASSTLAVGAGTDTQYF.

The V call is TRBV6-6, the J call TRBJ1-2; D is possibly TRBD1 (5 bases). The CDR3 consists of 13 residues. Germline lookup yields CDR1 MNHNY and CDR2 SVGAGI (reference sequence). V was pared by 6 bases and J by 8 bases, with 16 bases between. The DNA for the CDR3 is TGTGCCAGCAGAAGGACATCCGGTGGAGGCTACACCTTC. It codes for CASRRTSGGGYTF.

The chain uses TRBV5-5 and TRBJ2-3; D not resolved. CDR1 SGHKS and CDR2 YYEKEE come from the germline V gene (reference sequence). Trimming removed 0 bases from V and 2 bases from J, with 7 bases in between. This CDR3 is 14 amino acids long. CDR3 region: CASSLAVSTDTQYF. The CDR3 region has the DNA TGTGCCAGCAGCTTGGCAGTCTCCACAGATACGCAGTATTTT. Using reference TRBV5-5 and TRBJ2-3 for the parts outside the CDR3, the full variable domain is DAGVTQSPTHLIKTRGQQVTLRCSPISGHKSVSWYQQVLGQGPQFIFQYYEKEERGRGNFPDRFSARQFPNYSSELNVNALLLGDSALYLCASSLAVSTDTQYFGPGTRLTVL.

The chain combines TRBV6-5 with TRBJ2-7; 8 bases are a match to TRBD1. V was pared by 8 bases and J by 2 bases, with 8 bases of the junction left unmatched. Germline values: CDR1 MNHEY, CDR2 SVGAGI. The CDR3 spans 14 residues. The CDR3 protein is CASHPGTGAYEQYF. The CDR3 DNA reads TGTGCCAGCCACCCCGGGACAGGAGCCTACGAGCAGTACTTC.

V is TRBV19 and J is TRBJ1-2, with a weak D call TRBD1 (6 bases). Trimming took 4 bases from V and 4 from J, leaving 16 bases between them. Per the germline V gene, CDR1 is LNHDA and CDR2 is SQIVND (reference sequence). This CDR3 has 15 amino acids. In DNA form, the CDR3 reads TGTGCCAGTAGTACCAGGACAGATAGGGGCTATGGCTACACCTTC. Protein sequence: CASSTRTDRGYGYTF.

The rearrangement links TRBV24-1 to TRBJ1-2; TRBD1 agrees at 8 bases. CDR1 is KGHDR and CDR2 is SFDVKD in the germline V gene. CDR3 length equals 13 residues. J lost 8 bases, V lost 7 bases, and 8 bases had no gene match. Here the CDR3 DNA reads TGTGCCACCAGACCCGCGGACAGGGAGGGCTACACCTTC. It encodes CATRPADREGYTF.

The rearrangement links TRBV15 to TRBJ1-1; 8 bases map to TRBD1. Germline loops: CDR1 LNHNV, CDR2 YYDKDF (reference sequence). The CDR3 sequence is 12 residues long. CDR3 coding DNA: TGTGGAAGCAGGGGGCTCGGCACTGAAGCTTTCTTT. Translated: CGSRGLGTEAFF.

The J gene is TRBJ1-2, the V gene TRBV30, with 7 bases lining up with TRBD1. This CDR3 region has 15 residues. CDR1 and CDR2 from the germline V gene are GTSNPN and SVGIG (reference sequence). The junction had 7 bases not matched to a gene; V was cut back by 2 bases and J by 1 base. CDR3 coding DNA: TGTGCCTGGAGTTTCTGGACAGGCGTTAACTATGGCTACACCTTC. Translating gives CAWSFWTGVNYGYTF.

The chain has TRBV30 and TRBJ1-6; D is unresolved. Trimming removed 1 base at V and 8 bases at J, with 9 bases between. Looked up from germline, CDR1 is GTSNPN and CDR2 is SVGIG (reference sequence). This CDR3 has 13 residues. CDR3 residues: CAWSGGSYSPLHF. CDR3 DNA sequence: TGTGCCTGGAGTGGAGGTTCTTATTCACCCCTCCACTTT.

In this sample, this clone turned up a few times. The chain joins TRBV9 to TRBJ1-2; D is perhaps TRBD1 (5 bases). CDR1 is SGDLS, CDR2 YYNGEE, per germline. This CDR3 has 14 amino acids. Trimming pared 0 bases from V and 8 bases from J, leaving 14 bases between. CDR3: CASSVEPGSAGYTF. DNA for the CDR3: TGTGCCAGCAGCGTAGAGCCAGGGTCGGCGGGCTACACCTTC.

The CDR3 spells CASSPVPGGSAYEQYF. The CDR3 DNA follows: TGTGCCAGCAGTCCCGTACCAGGGGGTTCGGCCTACGAGCAGTACTTC. The chain links TRBV27 to TRBJ2-7; 7 nucleotides align to TRBD1. Trimming cost V 5 bases and J 2 bases; bases outside gene matches: 12. From germline, CDR1 is MNHEY and CDR2 SMNVEV (reference sequence). This CDR3 comprises 16 residues.

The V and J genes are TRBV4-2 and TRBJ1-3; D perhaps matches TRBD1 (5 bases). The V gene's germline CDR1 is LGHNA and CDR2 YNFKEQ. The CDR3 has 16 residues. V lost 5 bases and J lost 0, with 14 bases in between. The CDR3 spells CASSTGTSRSGNTIYF. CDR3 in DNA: TGTGCCAGCAGCACCGGGACTTCCCGCTCTGGAAACACCATATATTTT.

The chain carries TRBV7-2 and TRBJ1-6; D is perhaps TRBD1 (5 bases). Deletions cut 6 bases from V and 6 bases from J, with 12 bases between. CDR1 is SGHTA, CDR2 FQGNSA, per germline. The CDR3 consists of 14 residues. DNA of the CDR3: TGTGCCAGCAGACTTATGGGGCTTAATTCACCCCTCCACTTT. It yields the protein CASRLMGLNSPLHF.

The CDR3 here is CASSTDGLERTQYF. CDR3 coding DNA: TGTGCCAGCAGTACCGATGGACTAGAGCGGACCCAGTACTTC. The chain is built from TRBV11-2 and TRBJ2-5; 7 positions match TRBD2. CDR1 SGHAT and CDR2 FQNNGV come from the germline V gene. CDR3 length: 14 amino acids. With 6 bases clipped from V and 7 bases from J, the junction kept 11 bases outside the gene matches.

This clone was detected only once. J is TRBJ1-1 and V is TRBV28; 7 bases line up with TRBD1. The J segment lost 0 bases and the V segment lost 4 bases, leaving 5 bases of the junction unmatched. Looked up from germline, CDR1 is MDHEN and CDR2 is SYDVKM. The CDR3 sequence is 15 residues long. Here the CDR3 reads CASSSGGSMNTEAFF. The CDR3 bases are TGTGCCAGCAGTTCAGGGGGGTCAATGAACACTGAAGCTTTCTTT.

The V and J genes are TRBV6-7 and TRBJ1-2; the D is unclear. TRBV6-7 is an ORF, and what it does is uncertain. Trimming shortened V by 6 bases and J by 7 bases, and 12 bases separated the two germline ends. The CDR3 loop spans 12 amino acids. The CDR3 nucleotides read TGTGCCAGCAGCGCCTTTCGGGGTGGCTACACCTTC. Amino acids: CASSAFRGGYTF.

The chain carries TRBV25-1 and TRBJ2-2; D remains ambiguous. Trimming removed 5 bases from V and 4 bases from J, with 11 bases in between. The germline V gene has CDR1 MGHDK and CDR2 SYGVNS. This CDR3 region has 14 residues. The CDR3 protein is CASSIWAFTGELFF. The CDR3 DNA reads TGTGCCAGCAGTATATGGGCTTTCACCGGGGAGCTGTTTTTT.